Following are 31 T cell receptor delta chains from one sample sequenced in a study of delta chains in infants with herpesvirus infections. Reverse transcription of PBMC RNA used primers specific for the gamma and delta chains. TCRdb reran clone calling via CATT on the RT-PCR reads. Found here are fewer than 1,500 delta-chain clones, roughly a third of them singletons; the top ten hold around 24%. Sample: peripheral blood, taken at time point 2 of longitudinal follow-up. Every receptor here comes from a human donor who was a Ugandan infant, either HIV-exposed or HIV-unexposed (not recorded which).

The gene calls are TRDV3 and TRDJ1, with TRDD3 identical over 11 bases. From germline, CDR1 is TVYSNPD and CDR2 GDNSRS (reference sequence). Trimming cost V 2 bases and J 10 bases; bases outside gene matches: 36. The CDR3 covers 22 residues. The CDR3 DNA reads TGTGCCTTTGTCGACCTTTTGGCTTCCTACGAGGGACTGGGGGATATAAGAAAGGGACTCATCTTT. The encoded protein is CAFVDLLASYEGLGDIRKGLIF.

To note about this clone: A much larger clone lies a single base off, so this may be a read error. CDR3 amino acids: CALGERYGLGVFVNKLIF. CDR3 in DNA: TGTGCTCTTGGGGAGCGCTACGGCTTGGGGGTTTTTGTCAATAAACTCATCTTT. The chain has TRDV1 and TRDJ1; tentatively, D is TRDD3 (6 bases). The CDR3 sequence is 18 residues long. The V end was cut by 3 bases, the J end by 6 bases, with 26 bases between. Germline loops: CDR1 TSWWSYY, CDR2 QGS.

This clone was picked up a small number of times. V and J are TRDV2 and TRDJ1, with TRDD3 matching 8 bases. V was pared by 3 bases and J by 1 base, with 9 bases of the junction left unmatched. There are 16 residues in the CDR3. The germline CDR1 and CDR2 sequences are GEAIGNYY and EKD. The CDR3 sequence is CACDSLLGGGTDKLIF. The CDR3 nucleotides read TGTGCCTGTGACTCGTTACTGGGGGGGGGCACCGATAAACTCATCTTT.

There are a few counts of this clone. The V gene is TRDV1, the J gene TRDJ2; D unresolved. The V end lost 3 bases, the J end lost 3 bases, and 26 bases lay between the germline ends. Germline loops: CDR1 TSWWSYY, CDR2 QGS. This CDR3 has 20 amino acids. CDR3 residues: CALGDGNPISCASMTAQLFF. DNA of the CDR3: TGTGCTCTTGGGGACGGGAATCCGATTAGCTGTGCCTCGATGACAGCACAACTCTTCTTT.

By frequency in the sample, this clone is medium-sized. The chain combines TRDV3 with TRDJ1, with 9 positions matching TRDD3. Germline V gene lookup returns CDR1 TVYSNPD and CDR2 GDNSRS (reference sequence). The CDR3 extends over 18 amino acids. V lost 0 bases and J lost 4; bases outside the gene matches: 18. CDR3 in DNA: TGTGCCTTTAGGGATCCTAGGTTGGGGGATAGTCAGAACGATAAACTCATCTTT. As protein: CAFRDPRLGDSQNDKLIF.

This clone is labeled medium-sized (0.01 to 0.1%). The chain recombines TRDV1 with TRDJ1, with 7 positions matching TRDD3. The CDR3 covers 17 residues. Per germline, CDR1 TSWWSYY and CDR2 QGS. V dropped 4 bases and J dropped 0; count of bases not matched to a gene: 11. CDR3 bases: TGTGCTCTTGGGGTCACAAGGCGGCTGGGGGACACCGATAAACTCATCTTT. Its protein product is CALGVTRRLGDTDKLIF.

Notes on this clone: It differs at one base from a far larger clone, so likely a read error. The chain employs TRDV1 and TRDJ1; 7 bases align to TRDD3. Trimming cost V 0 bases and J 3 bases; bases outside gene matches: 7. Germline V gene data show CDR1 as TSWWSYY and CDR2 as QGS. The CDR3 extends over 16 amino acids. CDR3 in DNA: TGTGCTCTTGGGGAACTTTTCACGGGATACCCCGATAAACTCATCTTT. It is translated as CALGELFTGYPDKLIF.

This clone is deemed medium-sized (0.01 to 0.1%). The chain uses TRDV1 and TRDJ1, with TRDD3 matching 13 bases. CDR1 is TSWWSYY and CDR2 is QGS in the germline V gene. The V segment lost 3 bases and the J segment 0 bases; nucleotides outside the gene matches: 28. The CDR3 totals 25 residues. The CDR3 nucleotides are TGTGCTCTTGGGGACCCGTGGCCTTCCTCTGTACTGGGGGATACGCATTGGAAGTACACCGATAAACTCATCTTT. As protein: CALGDPWPSSVLGDTHWKYTDKLIF.

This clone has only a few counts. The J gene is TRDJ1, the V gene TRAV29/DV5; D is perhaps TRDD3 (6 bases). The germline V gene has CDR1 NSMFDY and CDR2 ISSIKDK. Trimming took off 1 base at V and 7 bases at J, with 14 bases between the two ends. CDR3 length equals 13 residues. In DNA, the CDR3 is TGTGCAGCAAGCCGGGGGAGGAGAGGTAAACTCATCTTT. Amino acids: CAASRGRRGKLIF.

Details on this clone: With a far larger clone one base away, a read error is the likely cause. This CDR3 reads CAYSEVVTWGILGDTDKLIF. DNA of the CDR3: TGTGCTTATAGTGAGGTAGTGACCTGGGGGATACTAGGGGACACCGATAAACTCATCTTT. The chain links TRAV38-2/DV8 to TRDJ1; 11 bases map to TRDD3. The CDR3 length is 20 residues. J gave up 0 bases and V 5 bases, and 18 bases lay outside the gene matches. Germline lookup yields CDR1 TSESDYY and CDR2 QEAYKQQN.

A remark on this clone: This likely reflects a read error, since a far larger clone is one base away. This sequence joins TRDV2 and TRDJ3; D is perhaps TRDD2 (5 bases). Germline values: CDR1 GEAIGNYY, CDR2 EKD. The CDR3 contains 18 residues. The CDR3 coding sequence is TGTGCCTGTGACACCTGGGCTCCCTACTCCCGGGACACCCGACAGATGTTTTTC. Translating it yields CACDTWAPYSRDTRQMFF.

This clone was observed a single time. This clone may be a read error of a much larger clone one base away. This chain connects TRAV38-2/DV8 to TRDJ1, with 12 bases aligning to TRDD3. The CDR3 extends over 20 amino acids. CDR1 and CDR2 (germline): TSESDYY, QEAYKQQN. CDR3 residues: CAYWGFPINWGIPNADKLIF. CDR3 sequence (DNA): TGTGCTTATTGGGGGTTTCCTATCAACTGGGGGATACCGAACGCCGATAAACTCATATTT.

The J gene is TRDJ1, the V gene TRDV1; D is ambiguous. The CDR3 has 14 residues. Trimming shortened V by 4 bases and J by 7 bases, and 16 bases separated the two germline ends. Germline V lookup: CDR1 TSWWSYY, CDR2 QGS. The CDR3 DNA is TGTGCTCTTGGGGTCCAACGCTCCGCCGGTAAACTCATCTTT. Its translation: CALGVQRSAGKLIF.

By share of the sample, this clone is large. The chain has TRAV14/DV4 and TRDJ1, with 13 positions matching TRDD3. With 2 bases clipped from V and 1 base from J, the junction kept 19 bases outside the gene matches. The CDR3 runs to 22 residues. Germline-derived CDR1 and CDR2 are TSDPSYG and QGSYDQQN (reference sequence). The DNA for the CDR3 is TGTGCAATGAGAGAGCCTGCCTTCCTACGGTACTGGGGGATACGCCTCACCGATAAACTCATCTTT. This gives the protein CAMREPAFLRYWGIRLTDKLIF.

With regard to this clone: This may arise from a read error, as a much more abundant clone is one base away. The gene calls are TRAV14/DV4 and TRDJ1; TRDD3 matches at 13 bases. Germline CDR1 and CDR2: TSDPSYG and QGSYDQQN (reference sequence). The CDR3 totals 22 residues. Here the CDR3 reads CAMREPAFLRYWGIRLTDKLTF. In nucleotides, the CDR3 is TGTGCAATGAGAGAGCCTGCCTTCCTACGGTACTGGGGGATACGCCTCACCGATAAACTCACCTTT.

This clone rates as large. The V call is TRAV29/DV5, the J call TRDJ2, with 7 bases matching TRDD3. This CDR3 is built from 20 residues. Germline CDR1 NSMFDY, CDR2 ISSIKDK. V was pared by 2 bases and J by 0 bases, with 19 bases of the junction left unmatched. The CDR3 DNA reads TGTGCAGCAAGTTTTGCCCTGTCTGGGGGTCCCATAGCTTTGACAGCACAACTCTTCTTT. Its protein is CAASFALSGGPIALTAQLFF.

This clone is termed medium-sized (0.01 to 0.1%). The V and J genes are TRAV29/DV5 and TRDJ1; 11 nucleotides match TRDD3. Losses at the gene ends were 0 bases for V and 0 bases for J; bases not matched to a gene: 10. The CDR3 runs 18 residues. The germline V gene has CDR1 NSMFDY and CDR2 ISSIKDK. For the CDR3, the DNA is TGTGCAGCAAGCGTTCCCCGACTGGGGGATAAGTACACCGATAAACTCATCTTT. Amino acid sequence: CAASVPRLGDKYTDKLIF. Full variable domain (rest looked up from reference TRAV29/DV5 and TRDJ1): DQQVKQNSPSLSVQEGRISILNCDYTNSMFDYFLWYKKYPAEGPTFLISISSIKDKNEDGRFTVFLNKSAKHLSLHIVPSQPGDSAVYFCAASVPRLGDKYTDKLIFGKGTRVTVEP.

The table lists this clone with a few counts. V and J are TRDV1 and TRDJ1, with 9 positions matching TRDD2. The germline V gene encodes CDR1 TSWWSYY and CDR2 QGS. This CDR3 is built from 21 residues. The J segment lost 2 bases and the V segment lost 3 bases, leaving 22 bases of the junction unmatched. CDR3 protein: CALGEGLPTRTGDRRTDKLIF. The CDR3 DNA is TGTGCTCTTGGGGAGGGCCTTCCTACTCGTACTGGGGACAGGAGGACCGATAAACTCATCTTT.

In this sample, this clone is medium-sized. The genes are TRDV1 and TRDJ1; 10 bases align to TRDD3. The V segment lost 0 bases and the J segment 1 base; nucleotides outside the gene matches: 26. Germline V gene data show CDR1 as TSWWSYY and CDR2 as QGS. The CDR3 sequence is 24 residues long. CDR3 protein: CALGELGEYEGVLWGIWVTDKLIF. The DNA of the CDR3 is TGTGCTCTTGGGGAACTAGGGGAGTACGAGGGCGTCCTCTGGGGGATATGGGTCACCGATAAACTCATCTTT.

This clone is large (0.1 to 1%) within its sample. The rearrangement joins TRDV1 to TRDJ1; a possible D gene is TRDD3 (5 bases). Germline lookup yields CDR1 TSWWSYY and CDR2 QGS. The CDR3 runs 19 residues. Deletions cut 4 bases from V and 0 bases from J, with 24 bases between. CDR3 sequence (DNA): TGTGCTCTTGGGGTCCGCTCCGGGTACCGGGGGTTATACACCGATAAACTCATCTTT. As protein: CALGVRSGYRGLYTDKLIF.

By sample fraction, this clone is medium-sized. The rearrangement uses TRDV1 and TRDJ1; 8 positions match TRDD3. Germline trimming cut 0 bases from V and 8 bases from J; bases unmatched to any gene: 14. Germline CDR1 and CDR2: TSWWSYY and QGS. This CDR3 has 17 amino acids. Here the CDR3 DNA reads TGTGCTCTTGGGGAACTAGGAGCCTACCCCGACTGGGGGAAACTCATCTTT. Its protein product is CALGELGAYPDWGKLIF.

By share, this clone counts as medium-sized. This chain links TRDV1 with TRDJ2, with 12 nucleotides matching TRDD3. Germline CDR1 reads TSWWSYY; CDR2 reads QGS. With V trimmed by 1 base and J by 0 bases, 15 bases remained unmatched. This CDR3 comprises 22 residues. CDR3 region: CALGEQAFTGGYWHALTAQLFF. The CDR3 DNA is TGTGCTCTTGGGGAACAAGCCTTTACTGGGGGATACTGGCACGCTTTGACAGCACAACTCTTCTTT.

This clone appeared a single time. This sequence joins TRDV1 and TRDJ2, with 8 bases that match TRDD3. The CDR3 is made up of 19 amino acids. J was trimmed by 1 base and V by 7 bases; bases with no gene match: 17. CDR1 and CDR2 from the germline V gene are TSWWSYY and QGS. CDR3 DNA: TGTGCTCTTGTGGATCCTCTCCCTGACTGGGGGTTTTTGACAGCACAACTCTTCTTT. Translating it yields CALVDPLPDWGFLTAQLFF.

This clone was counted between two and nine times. CDR3 bases: TGTGCTCTTGGGAACAGAGTAGGATATTACCCCTTCGATAAATACACCGATAAACTCATCTTT. This sequence encodes CALGNRVGYYPFDKYTDKLIF. The chain recombines TRDV1 with TRDJ1, with D possibly being TRDD2 or TRDD3 (5 bases each). The germline V gene has CDR1 TSWWSYY and CDR2 QGS. The CDR3 extends over 21 amino acids. Trimming pared 5 bases from V and 0 bases from J, leaving 31 bases between.

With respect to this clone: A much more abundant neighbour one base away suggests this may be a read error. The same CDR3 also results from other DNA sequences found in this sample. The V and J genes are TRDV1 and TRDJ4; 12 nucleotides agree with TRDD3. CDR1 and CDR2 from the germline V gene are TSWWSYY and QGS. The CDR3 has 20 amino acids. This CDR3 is CALGSGSYYWGIPTARPLIF. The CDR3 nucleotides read TGTGCTCTTGGGTCCGGGTCCTACTACTGGGGGATACCCACGGCCAGACCACTGATCTTT.

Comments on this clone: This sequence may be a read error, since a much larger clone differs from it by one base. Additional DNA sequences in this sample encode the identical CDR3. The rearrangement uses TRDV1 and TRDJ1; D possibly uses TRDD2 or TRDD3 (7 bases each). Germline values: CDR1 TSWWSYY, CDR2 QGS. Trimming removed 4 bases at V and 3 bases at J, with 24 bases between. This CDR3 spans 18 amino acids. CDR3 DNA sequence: TGTGCTCTTGGGGTGGCCTTCCTGCGTCTGGGGGTCTCCGATAAACTCATCTTT. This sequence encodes CALGVAFLRLGVSDKLIF.

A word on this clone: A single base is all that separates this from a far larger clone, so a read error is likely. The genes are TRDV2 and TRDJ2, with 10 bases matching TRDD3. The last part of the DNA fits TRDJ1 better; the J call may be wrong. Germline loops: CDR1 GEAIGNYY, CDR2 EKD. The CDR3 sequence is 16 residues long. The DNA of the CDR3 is TGTGCCTGTGACACCGTTGGTGGGGGATACCCAGATAAACTCATCTTT. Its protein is CACDTVGGGYPDKLIF.

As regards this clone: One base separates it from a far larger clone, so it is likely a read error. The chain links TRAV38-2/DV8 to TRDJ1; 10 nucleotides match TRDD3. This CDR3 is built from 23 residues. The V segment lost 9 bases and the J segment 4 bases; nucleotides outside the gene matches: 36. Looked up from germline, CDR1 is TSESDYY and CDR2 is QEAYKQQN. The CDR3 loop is CASARPFPTSFLGGYARNDKLIF. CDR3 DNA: TGTGCTTCCGCTCGCCCGTTTCCTACTTCCTTCTTAGGGGGATACGCGAGAAACGATAAACTCATCTTT.

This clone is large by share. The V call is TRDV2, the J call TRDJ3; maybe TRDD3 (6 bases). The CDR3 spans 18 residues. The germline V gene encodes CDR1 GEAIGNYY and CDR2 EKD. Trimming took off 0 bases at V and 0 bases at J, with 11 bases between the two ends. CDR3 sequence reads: CACDTAGGSSWDTRQMFF. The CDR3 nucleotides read TGTGCCTGTGACACCGCCGGGGGGAGCTCCTGGGACACCCGACAGATGTTTTTC.

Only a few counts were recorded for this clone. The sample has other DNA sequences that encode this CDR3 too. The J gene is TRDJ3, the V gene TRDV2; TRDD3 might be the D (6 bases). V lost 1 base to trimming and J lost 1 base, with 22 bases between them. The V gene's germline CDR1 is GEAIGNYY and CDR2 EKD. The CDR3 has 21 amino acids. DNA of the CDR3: TGTGCCTGTGACACGCCCGTTCTGCGGGGGACGCTATCCTGGGACACCCGACAGATGTTTTTC. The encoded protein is CACDTPVLRGTLSWDTRQMFF.

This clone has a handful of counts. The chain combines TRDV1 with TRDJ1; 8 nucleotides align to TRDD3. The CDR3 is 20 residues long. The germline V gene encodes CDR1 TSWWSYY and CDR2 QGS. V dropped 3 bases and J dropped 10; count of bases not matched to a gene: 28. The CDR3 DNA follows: TGTGCTCTTGGGGAGCCCGCCCTCAGGAGTACTGGGGGTCTCCGAGGGAGACTCATCTTT. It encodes CALGEPALRSTGGLRGRLIF.